The clone carrying this TCR beta chain was found a few times. Its antigen is still unknown. V was pared by 1 base and J by 4 bases, with 7 bases of the junction left unmatched. The germline V gene encodes CDR1 DFQATT and CDR2 SNEGSKA (reference sequence). This CDR3 contains 14 residues. The protocol attached unique molecular identifiers to individual cDNA molecules. TCRdb called the 5' RACE reads again in MiXCR, with one record for every CDR3 protein. Among about 49,000 distinct CDR3 sequences listed, approximately 4.1% were seen once. The sample is drawn from a study of early T cells in non-severe SARS-CoV-2 infection. The study's findings and limits: VDJdb-based matching was biased toward anti-spike CD8 responses and missed private and CD4 specificities.

The specimen was whole blood. The clonotype originates from an adult who was a healthcare worker with PCR-confirmed SARS-CoV-2 infection or an uninfected control (not recorded which). The V and J genes are TRBV20-1 and TRBJ2-7; 7 positions match TRBD2. The CDR3 loop reads CSARGPSGSYEQYF. The CDR3 DNA follows: TGCAGTGCTAGAGGGCCTAGCGGTTCATACGAGCAGTACTTC.